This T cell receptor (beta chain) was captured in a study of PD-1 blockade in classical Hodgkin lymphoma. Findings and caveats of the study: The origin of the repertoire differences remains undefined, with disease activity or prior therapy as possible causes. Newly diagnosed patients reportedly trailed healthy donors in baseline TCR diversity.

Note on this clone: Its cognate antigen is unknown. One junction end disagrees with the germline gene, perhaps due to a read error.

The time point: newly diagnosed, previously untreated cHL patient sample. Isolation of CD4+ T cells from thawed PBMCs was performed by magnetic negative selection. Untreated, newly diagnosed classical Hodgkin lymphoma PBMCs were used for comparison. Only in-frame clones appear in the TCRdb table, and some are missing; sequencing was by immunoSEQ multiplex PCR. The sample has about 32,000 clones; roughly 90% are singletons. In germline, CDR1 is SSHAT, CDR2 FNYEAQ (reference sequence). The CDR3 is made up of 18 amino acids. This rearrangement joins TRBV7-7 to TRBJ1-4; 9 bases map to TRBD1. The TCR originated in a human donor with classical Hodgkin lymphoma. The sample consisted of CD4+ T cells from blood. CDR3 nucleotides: TGTGCTAGCAGCCCTGGGACAGGGATGCGAGAGGTTCATGAAAAACTGTTTTTT. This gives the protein CASSPGTGMREVHEKLFF.